The 31 T cell receptor beta chains listed next were all sequenced from one sample in a study of somatic mutations in cytotoxic T cells in rheumatoid arthritis. Repertoires were generated with immunoSEQ multiplex PCR, while TCRdb's copy carries only in-frame clones and drops some. The sample records around 6,500 clones, 70% being singletons. The specimen was CD8+ T cells sorted from blood. The receptors originated from a man aged 35 to 55 in good health.

This clone is medium-sized by share. The V and J genes are TRBV19 and TRBJ2-5; tentatively, D is TRBD1 (5 bases). V was pared by 3 bases and J by 1 base, with 6 bases between. The CDR3 runs 13 residues. Germline values: CDR1 LNHDA, CDR2 SQIVND (reference sequence). This chain's CDR3 is CASSMDIQETQYF. The CDR3 DNA follows: TGTGCCAGTAGTATGGACATCCAAGAGACCCAGTACTTC.

The J gene is TRBJ1-6, the V gene TRBV5-1, with D unclear. Trimming left V 0 bases short and J 8 bases short, with 9 bases between. Germline values: CDR1 SGHRS, CDR2 YFSETQ. The CDR3 loop spans 14 amino acids. This CDR3 is CASSLDSGYSPLHF. The CDR3 coding sequence is TGCGCCAGCAGCTTGGATTCCGGCTATTCACCCCTCCACTTT.

The chain couples TRBV6-4 to TRBJ2-1; 7 bases map to TRBD1. The V segment lost 3 bases and the J segment 6 bases; nucleotides outside the gene matches: 2. Germline CDR1 reads MRHNA; CDR2 reads SNTAGT. The CDR3 loop spans 13 amino acids. DNA of the CDR3: TGTGCCAGCAGTGAGGGGGACAGCAATGAGCAGTTCTTC. As protein: CASSEGDSNEQFF.

The chain recombines TRBV28 with TRBJ1-6; D remains ambiguous. V shed 5 bases and J shed 12 bases, with 17 bases lying between them. CDR1 is MDHEN and CDR2 is SYDVKM in the germline V gene. The CDR3 runs 14 residues. Here the CDR3 reads CASSKSGAWGPLHF. In DNA, the CDR3 is TGTGCCAGCAGTAAGAGCGGTGCTTGGGGACCCCTCCACTTT.

This chain uses TRBV6-1 with TRBJ2-7; D gene ambiguous. This CDR3 comprises 14 residues. V was cut by 2 bases and J by 3 bases, with 11 bases left in between. Germline V gene lookup returns CDR1 MNHNS and CDR2 SASEGT. In nucleotides, the CDR3 is TGTGCCAGCAGTGAATTCGTACTTTTCTACGAGCAGTACTTC. This codes for CASSEFVLFYEQYF.

Points on this clone: This sample also contains other DNA sequences that code for the same CDR3. CDR3 in amino acids: CASSWGQGGTGELFF. In DNA, the CDR3 is TGTGCCAGCAGCTGGGGACAGGGAGGAACCGGGGAGCTGTTTTTT. The chain employs TRBV13 and TRBJ2-2; 9 bases agree with TRBD1. CDR3 length: 15 residues. Germline V CDR1 and CDR2: PRHDT, FYEKMQ (reference sequence). The junction had 5 bases not matched to a gene; V was cut back by 4 bases and J by 5 bases.

The chain couples TRBV7-9 to TRBJ2-3, with 8 bases identical to TRBD2. There are 17 residues in the CDR3. Germline values: CDR1 SEHNR, CDR2 FQNEAQ (reference sequence). The junction had 13 bases not matched to a gene; V was cut back by 5 bases and J by 3 bases. This CDR3 reads CASSTSEQRGFTDTQYF. DNA for the CDR3: TGTGCCAGCAGCACTTCCGAACAGCGGGGGTTTACAGATACGCAGTATTTT. The complete variable domain, with remaining parts taken from reference TRBV7-9 and TRBJ2-3, reads DTGVSQNPRHKITKRGQNVTFRCDPISEHNRLYWYRQTLGQGPEFLTYFQNEAQLEKSRLLSDRFSAERPKGSFSTLEIQRTEQGDSAMYLCASSTSEQRGFTDTQYFGPGTRLTVL.

The chain recombines TRBV27 with TRBJ2-7, with D unclear. The CDR3 consists of 14 residues. Per germline, CDR1 MNHEY and CDR2 SMNVEV (reference sequence). V lost 3 bases and J lost 2, with 11 bases in between. The CDR3 DNA reads TGTGCCAGCAGTTTTGGAGCGCAGACCTACGAGCAGTACTTC. Amino acid sequence: CASSFGAQTYEQYF.

The chain is built from TRBV9 and TRBJ2-3; TRBD2 agrees at 8 bases. J lost 0 bases, V lost 2 bases, and 2 bases had no gene match. Germline values: CDR1 SGDLS, CDR2 YYNGEE. This CDR3 region has 15 residues. CDR3 in amino acids: CASSVSGASTDTQYF. The CDR3 DNA reads as TGTGCCAGCAGCGTTAGCGGGGCTAGCACAGATACGCAGTATTTT.

By sample share, this clone is large. Within the sample, other DNA sequences also encode this same CDR3. The rearrangement joins TRBV7-8 to TRBJ1-5; tentative D call: TRBD1 (5 bases). CDR3 size: 15 residues. From germline, CDR1 is SGHVS and CDR2 FQNEAQ. Trimming took off 2 bases at V and 3 bases at J, with 11 bases between the two ends. CDR3 protein: CASSLWGESNQPQHF. CDR3 sequence (DNA): TGTGCCAGCAGCTTATGGGGGGAATCCAATCAGCCCCAGCATTTT.

V is TRBV19 and J is TRBJ1-1, with 9 positions matching TRBD1. V was pared by 5 bases and J by 2 bases, with 9 bases of the junction left unmatched. Germline lookup yields CDR1 LNHDA and CDR2 SQIVND (reference sequence). The CDR3 length is 16 residues. CDR3 coding DNA: TGTGCCAGTAGTGCCCGGGACAGGGCCTACAACACTGAAGCTTTCTTT. This sequence encodes CASSARDRAYNTEAFF.

The chain has TRBV19 and TRBJ1-1; D gene uncertain. CDR3 size: 14 residues. Germline assignment: CDR1 LNHDA and CDR2 SQIVND (reference sequence). V lost 2 bases, J lost 1 base, and 8 bases lay in between. The DNA of the CDR3 is TGTGCCAGTAGTATATTGGACTGGAACACTGAAGCTTTCTTT. Translating it yields CASSILDWNTEAFF.

This CDR3 reads CASSQAGTRPGTDTQYF. CDR3 nucleotide sequence: TGCGCCAGCAGCCAAGCCGGGACTAGGCCGGGCACAGATACGCAGTATTTT. This rearrangement joins TRBV4-1 to TRBJ2-3, with 8 bases identical to TRBD2. Germline assignment: CDR1 MGHRA and CDR2 YSYEKL. CDR3 length equals 17 residues. V lost 1 base, J lost 1 base, and 7 bases stayed unmatched.

The chain couples TRBV6-4 to TRBJ2-2; 8 bases agree with TRBD2. Germline V lookup: CDR1 MRHNA, CDR2 SNTAGT. V gave up 4 bases and J gave up 5 bases; unmatched junction bases: 0. CDR3 length: 13 amino acids. The CDR3 DNA follows: TGTGCCAGCAGTGCTAGCGGGACCGGGGAGCTGTTTTTT. This translates into CASSASGTGELFF.

The chain combines TRBV5-5 with TRBJ2-7; 8 positions agree with TRBD2. V was pared by 2 bases and J by 7 bases, with 8 bases of the junction left unmatched. The germline gives CDR1 SGHKS, CDR2 YYEKEE (reference sequence). This CDR3 has 14 residues. The CDR3 loop reads CASSFSTSAQEQYF. The CDR3 DNA follows: TGTGCCAGCAGCTTTTCGACTAGCGCGCAAGAGCAGTACTTC.

This chain joins TRBV7-9 and TRBJ2-7; D is perhaps TRBD2 (6 bases). With 6 bases removed from V and 6 bases from J, the gap between germline ends came to 12 bases. The CDR3 is made up of 12 amino acids. Germline assignment: CDR1 SEHNR and CDR2 FQNEAQ (reference sequence). The CDR3 DNA reads as TGTGCCAGCAGGGGGGACTGGAGCGAGCAGTACTTC. Protein product: CASRGDWSEQYF.

This clone was observed a few times. The chain combines TRBV5-1 with TRBJ1-6, with D uncertain. V shed 3 bases and J shed 0 bases, with 7 bases lying between them. Per germline, CDR1 SGHRS and CDR2 YFSETQ. This CDR3 contains 15 residues. The CDR3 spells CASSSASSYNSPLHF. The CDR3 nucleotides read TGCGCCAGCAGCTCAGCGAGCTCCTATAATTCACCCCTCCACTTT.

The chain recombines TRBV15 with TRBJ2-1; 9 positions match TRBD2. The J segment lost 5 bases and the V segment lost 7 bases, leaving 12 bases of the junction unmatched. This CDR3 spans 16 amino acids. From germline, CDR1 is LNHNV and CDR2 YYDKDF (reference sequence). CDR3 in amino acids: CATTLMRGGSDNEQFF. CDR3 nucleotides: TGTGCCACCACCCTGATGCGGGGGGGTAGTGACAATGAGCAGTTCTTC.

This clone appeared a few times. V is TRBV7-8 and J is TRBJ2-1; D is tentatively TRBD1 or TRBD2 (6 bases each). Looked up from germline, CDR1 is SGHVS and CDR2 is FQNEAQ. This CDR3 is built from 17 residues. The V gene lost 1 base and the J gene lost 0 bases, with 13 bases spanning the gap. The CDR3 DNA reads as TGTGCCAGCAGCTTAGAGGGGGGCACTAGCTCCTACAATGAGCAGTTCTTC. This translates into CASSLEGGTSSYNEQFF.

This rearrangement joins TRBV6-1 to TRBJ1-6; 7 positions agree with TRBD1. The CDR3 contains 15 residues. V shed 2 bases and J 7 bases; nucleotides not matched to a gene: 5. The V gene's germline CDR1 is MNHNS and CDR2 SASEGT. The CDR3, as DNA: TGTGCCAGCAGTGAAAAGACAGGGAACAATTCACCCCTCCACTTT. It is translated as CASSEKTGNNSPLHF.

The chain employs TRBV7-6 and TRBJ2-7; TRBD1 agrees at 10 bases. The germline V gene has CDR1 SGHVS and CDR2 FNYEAQ. The CDR3 length is 14 residues. With V trimmed by 5 bases and J by 2 bases, 3 bases remained unmatched. This chain's CDR3 is CASSIGQGAYEQYF. The CDR3 bases are TGTGCCAGCAGCATCGGACAGGGGGCCTACGAGCAGTACTTC.

The gene calls are TRBV19 and TRBJ2-7, with no clear D. The V end lost 6 bases, the J end lost 0 bases, and 15 bases lay between the germline ends. Germline V CDR1 and CDR2: LNHDA, SQIVND (reference sequence). The CDR3 loop spans 15 amino acids. CDR3: CASSRITQSSYEQYV. In nucleotides, the CDR3 is TGTGCCAGTAGCCGGATAACACAGAGCTCCTACGAGCAGTACGTC.

This clone was detected once. CDR3: CAWSASAPDGEQYF. The CDR3 region has the DNA TGTGCCTGGAGTGCATCCGCCCCGGATGGGGAGCAGTACTTC. The chain carries TRBV30 and TRBJ2-7, with D uncertain. The CDR3 is 14 amino acids. Germline-derived CDR1 and CDR2 are GTSNPN and SVGIG (reference sequence). Trimming took off 1 base at V and 7 bases at J, with 17 bases between the two ends.

This clone has just a few counts. This chain joins TRBV2 and TRBJ1-5, with 7 nucleotides matching TRBD1. The V segment lost 7 bases and the J segment 1 base; nucleotides outside the gene matches: 13. Germline-derived CDR1 and CDR2 are SNHLY and FYNNEI. The CDR3 runs to 17 residues. The CDR3 loop is CASNGGGGGLSNQPQHF. In nucleotides, the CDR3 is TGTGCCAGCAATGGGGGTGGAGGGGGCTTAAGCAATCAGCCCCAGCATTTT. Using reference TRBV2 and TRBJ1-5 for the parts outside the CDR3, the full variable domain is EPEVTQTPSHQVTQMGQEVILRCVPISNHLYFYWYRQILGQKVEFLVSFYNNEISEKSEIFDDQFSVERPDGSNFTLKIRSTKLEDSAMYFCASNGGGGGLSNQPQHFGDGTRLSIL.

The rearrangement links TRBV5-6 to TRBJ2-7, with a possible D match to TRBD1 (6 bases). Germline values: CDR1 SGHDT, CDR2 YYEEEE. CDR3 length: 14 amino acids. Trimming removed 4 bases from V and 0 bases from J, with 11 bases in between. DNA of the CDR3: TGTGCCAGCAGCATAGACAGGAGCTCCTACGAGCAGTACGTC. Amino acids: CASSIDRSSYEQYV.

CDR3: CASNPAGSYHEKLFF. CDR3 DNA: TGTGCCAGCAACCCAGCAGGGTCTTATCATGAAAAACTGTTTTTT. The chain couples TRBV9 to TRBJ1-4, with D possibly TRBD1 on 5 matching bases. Germline V gene data show CDR1 as SGDLS and CDR2 as YYNGEE. Trimming took 6 bases from V and 6 from J, leaving 18 bases between them. The CDR3 contains 15 residues.

The genes are TRBV27 and TRBJ2-1, with TRBD1 matching over 10 bases. This CDR3 has 16 residues. Trimming cost V 5 bases and J 1 base; bases outside gene matches: 5. The germline V gene encodes CDR1 MNHEY and CDR2 SMNVEV (reference sequence). The CDR3 nucleotides read TGTGCCAGCAGTCCCCGGACAGGGGGATCCTACAATGAGCAGTTCTTC. As protein: CASSPRTGGSYNEQFF.

V and J are TRBV7-8 and TRBJ1-2, with D perhaps matching TRBD1 (6 bases). This CDR3 is built from 15 residues. Trimming removed 5 bases at V and 8 bases at J, with 21 bases between. CDR1 is SGHVS, CDR2 FQNEAQ, per germline. CDR3 in DNA: TGTGCCAGCAGCCCACCACAGGGAGTGTTTGGAGGCTACACCTTC. This codes for CASSPPQGVFGGYTF.

The chain is built from TRBV6-4 and TRBJ2-6; D may be TRBD2 (5 bases). Trimming removed 4 bases from V and 1 base from J, with 14 bases in between. In germline, CDR1 is MRHNA, CDR2 SNTAGT. The CDR3 extends over 17 amino acids. The CDR3 reads CASSASMPGSGANVLTF. The CDR3 DNA follows: TGTGCCAGCAGTGCCTCGATGCCGGGGTCTGGGGCCAACGTCCTGACTTTC.

This chain joins TRBV11-2 and TRBJ2-7; D is perhaps TRBD1 (7 bases). This CDR3 is 14 amino acids long. V gave up 2 bases and J gave up 3 bases, with 11 bases separating them. Germline CDR1 and CDR2: SGHAT and FQNNGV. DNA of the CDR3: TGTGCCAGCAGCTTATACAGGGGAGGCTACGAGCAGTACTTC. Its protein product is CASSLYRGGYEQYF.

V gene TRBV19 combines with J gene TRBJ1-2, with 7 nucleotides matching TRBD1. This CDR3 region has 13 residues. The germline V gene has CDR1 LNHDA and CDR2 SQIVND (reference sequence). Trimming removed 6 bases from V and 3 bases from J; junction bases left unmatched: 4. Here the CDR3 DNA reads TGTGCCAGTAGGGGGACAGAATACTATGGCTACACCTTC. Translating gives CASRGTEYYGYTF.